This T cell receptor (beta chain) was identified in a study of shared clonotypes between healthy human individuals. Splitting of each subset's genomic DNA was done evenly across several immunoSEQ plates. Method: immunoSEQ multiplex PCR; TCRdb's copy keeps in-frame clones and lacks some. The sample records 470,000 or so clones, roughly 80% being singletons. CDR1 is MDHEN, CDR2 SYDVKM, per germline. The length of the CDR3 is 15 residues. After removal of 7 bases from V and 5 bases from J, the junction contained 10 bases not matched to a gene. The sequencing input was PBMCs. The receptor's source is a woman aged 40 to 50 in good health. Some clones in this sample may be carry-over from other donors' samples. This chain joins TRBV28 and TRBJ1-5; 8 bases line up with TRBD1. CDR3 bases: TGTGCCAGCAACACAGGGGGTCGGGGGGATCAGCCCCAGCATTTT. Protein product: CASNTGGRGDQPQHF.